The entry below gives a single TCR beta chain sequence along with its context. This record belongs to a study of blood T cells in healthy people across ages. A sample-barcoded 5' primer and a J-beta primer mix were used in a second PCR of roughly 6 to 11 cycles. TCRdb used MiXCR to reprocess the 5' RACE reads, holding one entry per CDR3 protein. Of approximately 780,000 distinct CDR3 sequences in the sample, approximately 24% were seen once. J lost 3 bases, V lost 6 bases, and 10 bases had no gene match. CDR3 length: 15 amino acids. Germline CDR1 MDHEN, CDR2 SYDVKM. These same records also appear under a second study, on T cells of mothers and their children.

The sample comprised blood. The chain couples TRBV28 to TRBJ2-5; 7 nucleotides match TRBD1. This sequence originates from a boy aged 10-17 years in good health. The CDR3 sequence: CASRSSSQGEETQYF. The CDR3 nucleotides read TGTGCCAGCAGATCCTCATCTCAGGGGGAAGAGACCCAGTACTTC.